This T cell receptor beta chain appears in the sequencing data of a study of T cell responses to AZD1222 COVID-19 vaccine. Study at large: Second-dose intervals near 4 or 12 weeks were combined.

This clone was observed once. The antigen remains undetermined. Findings of the study overall: Only five or six AZD1222 recipients tested seropositive at baseline. The CD4 TCRs associated with vaccination extended across spike and predominated at 160-218 and 743-854. Regions left unmutated in variants are reportedly the target of nearly half of spike-specific TCRs.

Using immunoSEQ multiplex PCR, the repertoire was profiled, and TCRdb retains in-frame clones only, with some absent. The data contain fewer than 120,000 clones, around 81% of them singletons. The germline gives CDR1 SGHNT, CDR2 YYREEE (reference sequence). V was pared by 4 bases and J by 2 bases, with 12 bases between. The CDR3 sequence is 14 residues long. The chain has TRBV5-4 and TRBJ1-1, with D uncertain. The TCR originated in an adult in good health. Sequenced material: peripheral blood, taken on day 0 of AZD1222 vaccination. CDR3 DNA sequence: TGTGCCAGCAGCACACCTAATTTAAACACTGAAGCTTTCTTT. It translates to CASSTPNLNTEAFF.